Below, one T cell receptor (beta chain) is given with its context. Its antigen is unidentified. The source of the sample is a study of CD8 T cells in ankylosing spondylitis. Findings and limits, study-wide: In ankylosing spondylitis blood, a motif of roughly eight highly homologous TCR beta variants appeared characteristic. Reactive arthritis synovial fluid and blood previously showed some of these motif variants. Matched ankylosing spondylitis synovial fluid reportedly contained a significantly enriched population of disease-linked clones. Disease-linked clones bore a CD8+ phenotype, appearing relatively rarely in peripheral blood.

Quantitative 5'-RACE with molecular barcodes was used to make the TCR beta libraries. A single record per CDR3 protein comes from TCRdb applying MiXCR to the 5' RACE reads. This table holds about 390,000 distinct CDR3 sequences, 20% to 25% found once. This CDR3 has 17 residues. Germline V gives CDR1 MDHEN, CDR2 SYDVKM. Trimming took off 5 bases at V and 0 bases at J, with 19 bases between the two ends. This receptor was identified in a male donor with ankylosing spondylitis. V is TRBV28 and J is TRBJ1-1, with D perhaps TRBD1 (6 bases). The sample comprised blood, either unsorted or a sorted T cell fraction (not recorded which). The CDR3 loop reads CASSPNPYRVLNTEAFF. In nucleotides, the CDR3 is TGTGCCAGCAGTCCAAATCCCTACAGGGTCTTGAACACTGAAGCTTTCTTT. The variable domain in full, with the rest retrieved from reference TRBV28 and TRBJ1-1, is DVKVTQSSRYLVKRTGEKVFLECVQDMDHENMFWYRQDPGLGLRLIYFSYDVKMKEKGDIPEGYSVSREKKERFSLILESASTNQTSMYLCASSPNPYRVLNTEAFFGQGTRLTVV.